This TCR beta chain stems from a study of T-cell memory formation after mild COVID-19. This clonotype was counted many times. Its matching antigen is unknown. The study's findings and limits: Mostly located in CM and EM were contracting CD4+ clones, with contracting CD8+ clones located in EMRA. A second wave of clones peaked on day 37, and their SARS-CoV-2 specificity went unconfirmed.

TCRdb itself ran the 5' RACE reads through MiXCR, one entry per CDR3 protein. The sample yields hundreds of thousands of distinct CDR3 sequences, around 15% seen once. Germline V gives CDR1 SNHLY, CDR2 FYNNEI. V lost 4 bases to trimming and J lost 6 bases, with 6 bases between them. The CDR3 has 12 residues. This receptor was taken from a man in his late teens or twenties who had mild COVID-19 (a few samples of this study predate the infection). Cell type and time point are not known. Sample: PBMCs or a T cell subset sorted from them (not recorded which). The J gene is TRBJ1-4, the V gene TRBV2; possibly TRBD1 for D (6 bases). The CDR3 loop reads CASSGTDEKLFF. The CDR3 region has the DNA TGTGCCAGCAGTGGGACAGATGAAAAACTGTTTTTT.